A selection of T cell receptor beta chains follows, all from one sample in a study of cytomegalovirus exposure and HLA in healthy donors. Profiling relied on immunoSEQ multiplex PCR, and the TCRdb table lists in-frame clones only, not all of them. The sample carries about 180,000 clones, around 85% recorded once. The sequenced sample was PBMCs. The receptors originated from a boy between 2 and 10 years old in good health and CMV-seronegative. Each CDR3 is given with its conserved first and last residue. A D gene is named only where the DNA matches it firmly. Rows give clone size only sometimes, using once, few, many, or a class for an expanded clone.

J: TRBJ1-2; size: .; V: TRBV19; D: TRBD1; CDR3: CASRPIDRDQNYGYTF; DNA: TGTGCCAGTAGACCGATAGACAGGGACCAAAACTATGGCTACACCTTC
J: TRBJ2-7; size: .; V: TRBV5-4; D: .; CDR3: CASSQTGSYEQYF; DNA: TGTGCCAGCAGCCAGACAGGCTCCTACGAGCAGTACTTC
J: TRBJ1-4; size: .; V: TRBV11-2; D: .; CDR3: CASSRPVDGLGELFF; DNA: TGTGCCAGCAGCCGCCCGGTGGACGGACTAGGGGAACTGTTTTTT
J: TRBJ2-5; size: .; V: TRBV10-1; D: TRBD1; CDR3: CASSPTGGLGETQYF; DNA: TGCGCCAGCAGCCCTACAGGGGGGCTAGGAGAGACCCAGTACTTC
J: TRBJ1-2; size: .; V: TRBV28; D: .; CDR3: CASSRATGLGYTF; DNA: TGTGCCAGCAGCCGAGCGACAGGACTTGGCTACACCTTC
J: TRBJ1-1; size: .; V: TRBV5-4; D: .; CDR3: CASSPRGDLNTEAFF; DNA: TGTGCCAGCAGCCCCAGAGGCGACTTGAACACTGAAGCTTTCTTT
J: TRBJ2-5; size: .; V: TRBV12-5; D: .; CDR3: CASGLGRETQYF; DNA: TGTGCTAGTGGTTTGGGGAGGGAGACCCAGTACTTC
J: TRBJ2-1; size: .; V: TRBV27; D: TRBD1; CDR3: CASSPYRSVTGGDEQFF; DNA: TGTGCCAGCAGTCCCTATCGGTCCGTGACAGGGGGCGATGAGCAGTTCTTC
J: TRBJ1-1; size: once; V: TRBV27; D: TRBD1; CDR3: CASSPDRVGTYPEAFF; DNA: TGTGCCAGCAGTCCGGACAGGGTGGGGACCTATCCTGAAGCTTTCTTT
J: TRBJ2-1; size: .; V: TRBV7-9; D: .; CDR3: CASSSPRVLGNEQFF; DNA: TGTGCCAGCAGTTCCCCCCGGGTGCTAGGTAATGAGCAGTTCTTC
J: TRBJ2-5; size: .; V: TRBV11-2; D: TRBD2; CDR3: CASSYSGAEQTQYF; DNA: TGTGCCAGCAGTTATAGCGGGGCGGAGCAGACCCAGTACTTC
J: TRBJ2-7; size: .; V: TRBV19; D: TRBD2; CDR3: CASSIDAGAYEQYF; DNA: TGTGCCAGTAGTATAGACGCGGGGGCCTACGAGCAGTACTTC
J: TRBJ1-2; size: .; V: TRBV27; D: .; CDR3: CASSLQGGNYGYTF; DNA: TGTGCCAGCAGTTTACAGGGTGGAAACTATGGCTACACCTTC
J: TRBJ1-2; size: .; V: TRBV7-8; D: .; CDR3: CASSSQARGDNYGYTF; DNA: TGTGCCAGCAGCTCACAGGCCCGCGGGGATAACTATGGCTACACCTTC
J: TRBJ1-5; size: few; V: TRBV28; D: .; CDR3: CASSLTSPDNQPQHF; DNA: TGTGCCAGCAGTTTAACGTCGCCAGACAATCAGCCCCAGCATTTT
J: TRBJ2-1; size: .; V: TRBV4-1; D: .; CDR3: CASSQPGQRNEQFF; DNA: TGCGCCAGCAGCCAACCCGGACAGAGGAATGAGCAGTTCTTC
J: TRBJ2-3; size: .; V: TRBV5-6; D: .; CDR3: CASSSDIPDTQYF; DNA: TGTGCCAGCAGCTCGGACATTCCAGATACGCAGTATTTT
J: TRBJ2-7; size: .; V: TRBV21-1; D: .; CDR3: CASGLGEQYF; DNA: TGTGCCAGTGGACTCGGGGAGCAGTACTTC